The 15 T cell receptor beta chains given below trace back to one sample, sequenced in a study of blood T cell repertoires in COVID-19. The assay was immunoSEQ multiplex PCR, and TCRdb's table has in-frame clones only and misses some. This table holds roughly 200,000 clones, around nine tenths found once. The sequencing sample was made of peripheral blood. The receptors here all came from a man aged 60-69 years who had recovered from COVID-19.

The chain has TRBV7-9 and TRBJ2-7, with D hard to call. Germline loops: CDR1 SEHNR, CDR2 FQNEAQ (reference sequence). CDR3 size: 12 residues. The V gene lost 3 bases and the J gene lost 4 bases, with 7 bases spanning the gap. CDR3: CASSFTIYEQYF. In DNA, the CDR3 is TGTGCCAGCAGCTTTACTATTTACGAGCAGTACTTC.

This clone was picked up a small number of times. The V and J genes are TRBV24-1 and TRBJ2-3; 9 bases agree with TRBD1. The J segment lost 3 bases and the V segment lost 6 bases, leaving 3 bases of the junction unmatched. The CDR3 runs 14 residues. Germline V gene data show CDR1 as KGHDR and CDR2 as SFDVKD. CDR3 sequence: CATSRTGVTDTQYF. The DNA of the CDR3 is TGTGCCACCAGTCGGACAGGGGTGACAGATACGCAGTATTTT.

The chain uses TRBV27 and TRBJ1-6; D possibly corresponds to TRBD1 (5 bases). The CDR3 loop spans 16 amino acids. CDR1 MNHEY and CDR2 SMNVEV come from the germline V gene (reference sequence). Trimming removed 6 bases from V and 7 bases from J, with 19 bases in between. The CDR3 loop reads CASRPTQDTGNSPLHF. The DNA for the CDR3 is TGTGCCAGCAGACCTACTCAGGACACCGGGAATTCACCCCTCCACTTT.

J is TRBJ1-2 and V is TRBV3-1 (or the pseudogene TRBV3-2); tentatively, D is TRBD1 (5 bases). The V end lost 0 bases, the J end lost 3 bases, and 8 bases lay between the germline ends. Germline V gene sequence: CDR1 LGHDT, CDR2 YNNKEL (reference sequence). CDR3 length: 14 amino acids. This CDR3 reads CASSQEGVDYGYTF. DNA of the CDR3: TGTGCCAGCAGCCAAGAAGGGGTCGACTATGGCTACACCTTC.

The genes are TRBV7-2 and TRBJ1-1; D is possibly TRBD1 (5 bases). The CDR3 runs 14 residues. The germline CDR1 and CDR2 sequences are SGHTA and FQGNSA. V was pared by 7 bases and J by 4 bases, with 16 bases between. The CDR3 protein is CASTPTKGLTEAFF. As DNA, the CDR3 is TGTGCCAGCACCCCAACCAAGGGGCTCACTGAAGCTTTCTTT.

The chain has TRBV4-1 and TRBJ2-1; possibly TRBD2 for D (6 bases). V lost 1 base to trimming and J lost 2 bases, with 12 bases between them. Germline V CDR1 and CDR2: MGHRA, YSYEKL. The CDR3 extends over 16 amino acids. CDR3 amino acids: CASSQAAGQTYNEQFF. CDR3 DNA sequence: TGCGCCAGCAGCCAAGCCGCGGGGCAGACCTACAATGAGCAGTTCTTC.

V usage is TRBV2 and J usage is TRBJ2-5; TRBD2 agrees at 7 bases. This CDR3 comprises 14 residues. The V gene end was trimmed by 6 bases and the J gene end by 7 bases; junction bases not matched to a gene: 11. CDR1 and CDR2 (germline): SNHLY, FYNNEI. In nucleotides, the CDR3 is TGTGCCAGCAGGGCCCAGGGCCCGGGGGGGACCCAGTACTTC. Its protein is CASRAQGPGGTQYF.

V is TRBV9 and J is TRBJ2-3; D unresolved. Per germline, CDR1 SGDLS and CDR2 YYNGEE. The CDR3 has 16 amino acids. V was shortened by 0 bases and J by 0 bases, with 11 bases between the two germline ends. CDR3 residues: CASSVATGASTDTQYF. The DNA for the CDR3 is TGTGCCAGCAGCGTAGCGACTGGCGCTAGCACAGATACGCAGTATTTT.

The CDR3 DNA follows: TGTGCCAGCAGCCTACAGGGGCACCCCACAGATACGCAGTATTTT. Translating gives CASSLQGHPTDTQYF. The chain has TRBV3-1 (or the pseudogene TRBV3-2) and TRBJ2-3; TRBD1 agrees at 7 bases. The V and J ends lost 4 bases and 2 bases, in that order; junction bases with no gene match: 6. The CDR3 loop spans 15 amino acids. Per the germline V gene, CDR1 is LGHDT and CDR2 is YNNKEL (reference sequence).

V gene TRBV12-3 or TRBV12-4 combines with J gene TRBJ1-3; D is perhaps TRBD1 (5 bases). The CDR3 runs to 13 residues. The V gene lost 10 bases and the J gene lost 2 bases, with 12 bases spanning the gap. The CDR3: CATGGTAGNTIYF. The CDR3 coding sequence is TGTGCCACCGGAGGGACGGCTGGAAACACCATATATTTT.

This clone was seen only a few times. The chain recombines TRBV5-1 with TRBJ1-4; 10 bases fit TRBD1. V shed 5 bases and J 3 bases; nucleotides not matched to a gene: 7. The CDR3 contains 16 residues. Germline V gives CDR1 SGHRS, CDR2 YFSETQ. The CDR3 reads CASREGQGLPNEKLFF. Written as DNA, the CDR3 is TGCGCCAGCAGAGAGGGACAGGGGTTACCTAATGAAAAACTGTTTTTT.

The V and J genes are TRBV15 and TRBJ2-3, with TRBD1 as a possible D gene (6 bases). Germline-derived CDR1 and CDR2 are LNHNV and YYDKDF (reference sequence). Trimming left V 5 bases short and J 0 bases short, with 15 bases between. The CDR3 is 16 residues long. The chain's CDR3 is CATSVQGGASTDTQYF. The CDR3 DNA sequence: TGTGCCACCAGCGTCCAAGGGGGAGCTAGCACAGATACGCAGTATTTT.

V usage is TRBV2 and J usage is TRBJ1-4; unclear D gene. V lost 4 bases to trimming and J lost 7 bases, with 7 bases between them. CDR1 is SNHLY, CDR2 FYNNEI, per germline. The CDR3 contains 12 residues. CDR3 in DNA: TGTGCCAGCAGTGGAGGGTTTGAAAAACTGTTTTTT. It codes for CASSGGFEKLFF.

The J gene is TRBJ2-7, the V gene TRBV11-3, with D maybe TRBD2 (5 bases). Germline values: CDR1 SGHNT, CDR2 YENEEA. V lost 1 base to trimming and J lost 2 bases, with 6 bases between them. CDR3 size: 13 residues. The CDR3 loop is CASSLGAAYEQYF. The CDR3 nucleotides are TGTGCCAGCAGCTTAGGAGCGGCCTACGAGCAGTACTTC.

The rearrangement joins TRBV7-3 to TRBJ1-3; D is perhaps TRBD1 (6 bases). Germline assignment: CDR1 SGHTA and CDR2 FQGTGA. This CDR3 comprises 14 residues. V lost 5 bases and J 2 bases, leaving 10 bases between the germline ends. The CDR3 loop is CASSKQGPGNTIYF. In nucleotides, the CDR3 is TGTGCCAGCAGCAAACAGGGTCCTGGAAACACCATATATTTT.